A single sample gave rise to the 17 T cell receptor beta chains below, sequenced in a study of T cell responses to AZD1222 COVID-19 vaccine (dated by TCRdb to the early 2020s). Receptor amplification or capture employed the immunoSEQ multiplex PCR assay. This immuneACCESS table, as held by TCRdb, lists in-frame sequences with V and J called but not all clones. Of the missing ones, under half trace to an unresolved V gene in checked studies; the others have no known cause. This sample comprises over 45,000 clones, about 83% of them detected only once. The top ten constitute roughly 6.6% of the sample. This specimen's time point label, per the study, means: baseline before first vaccination. The sample in question was peripheral blood, obtained on day 0 of AZD1222 vaccination. The receptor set was obtained from an adult in good health.

This chain links TRBV19 with TRBJ1-6, with no clear D. This CDR3 has 14 residues. V dropped 10 bases and J dropped 7 bases, with 17 bases sitting between them. Per the germline V gene, CDR1 is LNHDA and CDR2 is SQIVND (reference sequence). The DNA of the CDR3 is TGTGCCACTAAGTTCGAAGGGTCCAATTCACCCCTCCACTTT. This translates into CATKFEGSNSPLHF.

This clone turned up a few times. The sample carries other DNA sequences with the same CDR3. The V and J genes are TRBV28 and TRBJ1-5; 9 bases are a match to TRBD1. The CDR3 is 15 amino acids. V gave up 2 bases and J gave up 7 bases; unmatched junction bases: 6. Germline V gives CDR1 MDHEN, CDR2 SYDVKM. The CDR3 spells CASSLGQGYRQPQHF. In nucleotides, the CDR3 is TGTGCCAGCAGTTTAGGACAGGGGTATAGGCAGCCCCAGCATTTT.

The chain is built from TRBV13 and TRBJ1-2; D unclear. V was pared by 5 bases and J by 0 bases, with 10 bases between. The V gene's germline CDR1 is PRHDT and CDR2 FYEKMQ (reference sequence). The CDR3 has 14 amino acids. The CDR3 spells CASSPTVTNYGYTF. The CDR3 DNA sequence: TGTGCCAGCAGCCCCACGGTCACTAACTATGGCTACACCTTC.

V gene TRBV3-1 (or the pseudogene TRBV3-2) combines with J gene TRBJ2-1; D is undetermined. In germline, CDR1 is LGHDT, CDR2 YNNKEL (reference sequence). Deletions cut 6 bases from V and 4 bases from J, with 4 bases between. The CDR3 is made up of 11 amino acids. CDR3 region: CASSGYNEQFF. The CDR3 nucleotides are TGTGCCAGCAGTGGGTACAATGAGCAGTTCTTC.

This chain joins TRBV10-2 and TRBJ2-3; 12 bases are a match to TRBD2. V lost 6 bases, J lost 7 bases, and 8 bases stayed unmatched. There are 15 residues in the CDR3. Per germline, CDR1 WSHSY and CDR2 SAAADI. The CDR3 DNA reads TGCGCCAGCAGGCTGACTAGCGGGAGTATGAATACGCAGTATTTT. Protein: CASRLTSGSMNTQYF.

V usage is TRBV7-2 and J usage is TRBJ2-1; no clear D gene. Trimming took 1 base from V and 12 from J, leaving 10 bases between them. This CDR3 is built from 12 residues. Germline CDR1 and CDR2: SGHTA and FQGNSA. In DNA, the CDR3 is TGTGCCAGCAGCTTAGAGTGGAGAAGGCAGTTCTTC. Amino acids: CASSLEWRRQFF.

The chain uses TRBV7-3 and TRBJ2-2; D perhaps matches TRBD1 (6 bases). Germline CDR1 is SGHTA and CDR2 is FQGTGA. V was trimmed by 2 bases and J by 0 bases, leaving 7 bases between them. This CDR3 spans 15 amino acids. In DNA, the CDR3 is TGTGCCAGCAGCTTATGGGGGCCGAACACCGGGGAGCTGTTTTTT. Amino acids: CASSLWGPNTGELFF.

The chain recombines TRBV24-1 with TRBJ2-7; the D gene is possibly TRBD2 (6 bases). Germline V CDR1 and CDR2: KGHDR, SFDVKD. The length of the CDR3 is 13 residues. V dropped 3 bases and J dropped 7 bases, with 12 bases sitting between them. The CDR3 DNA sequence: TGTGCCACCAGTGATCGGGACTCGAGGGAGCAGTACTTC. Translated, it gives CATSDRDSREQYF.

V is TRBV28 and J is TRBJ1-2; D perhaps matches TRBD1 (5 bases). The CDR3 has 14 amino acids. The germline V gene encodes CDR1 MDHEN and CDR2 SYDVKM. The germline V and J ends were trimmed by 5 bases and 6 bases, with 16 bases remaining between them. The CDR3 region has the DNA TGTGCCAGCAGTCTTCGGACACCAAATAATGGCTACACCTTC. As protein: CASSLRTPNNGYTF.

V is TRBV28 and J is TRBJ1-1; the match to TRBD1 covers 9 bases. From germline, CDR1 is MDHEN and CDR2 SYDVKM. This CDR3 is 15 amino acids long. V was clipped by 2 bases and J by 5 bases; unmatched bases: 6. The CDR3 here is CASSLSGTGLTEAFF. The CDR3 DNA is TGTGCCAGCAGTTTAAGCGGGACAGGGTTAACTGAAGCTTTCTTT.

This chain links TRBV2 with TRBJ1-2; no clear D gene. Trimming cost V 0 bases and J 2 bases, with 4 bases left between them. Germline values: CDR1 SNHLY, CDR2 FYNNEI. The CDR3 is made up of 13 amino acids. CDR3 loop: CASSEAGNYGYTF. The CDR3 nucleotides are TGTGCCAGCAGTGAAGCGGGGAACTATGGCTACACCTTC.

V usage is TRBV29-1 and J usage is TRBJ1-1, with a possible D match to TRBD1 (5 bases). CDR1 SQVTM and CDR2 ANQGSEA come from the germline V gene. The length of the CDR3 is 12 residues. The V end was cut by 6 bases, the J end by 0 bases, with 8 bases between. The CDR3: CSVGGVNTEAFF. For the CDR3, the DNA is TGCAGCGTGGGGGGGGTGAACACTGAAGCTTTCTTT.

The chain employs TRBV5-1 and TRBJ2-7; TRBD1 matches 10 bases. The CDR3 totals 14 residues. CDR1 and CDR2 (germline): SGHRS, YFSETQ. V gave up 4 bases and J gave up 3 bases; unmatched junction bases: 4. The CDR3 loop reads CASSPDRGLYEQYF. The CDR3 DNA follows: TGCGCCAGCAGCCCCGACAGGGGGCTCTACGAGCAGTACTTC. Together with reference TRBV5-1 and TRBJ2-7, the CDR3 gives the full variable domain: KAGVTQTPRYLIKTRGQQVTLSCSPISGHRSVSWYQQTPGQGLQFLFEYFSETQRNKGNFPGRFSGRQFSNSRSEMNVSTLELGDSALYLCASSPDRGLYEQYFGPGTRLTVT.

This clone showed up just once. The chain uses TRBV27 and TRBJ1-4; D unclear. Trimming took off 6 bases at V and 8 bases at J, with 13 bases between the two ends. CDR1 is MNHEY, CDR2 SMNVEV, per germline (reference sequence). The CDR3 extends over 13 amino acids. The CDR3 sequence is CASRGLGSEKLFF. CDR3 DNA sequence: TGTGCCAGCAGGGGGTTAGGGAGCGAAAAACTGTTTTTT.

This clone has more than one count but fewer than ten. The chain links TRBV11-2 to TRBJ1-1; no definite D call. The V gene's germline CDR1 is SGHAT and CDR2 FQNNGV. The CDR3 contains 15 residues. V was pared by 5 bases and J by 4 bases, with 17 bases between. CDR3 DNA sequence: TGTGCCAGCAGCACCCACACGAATTGGGGCACTGAAGCTTTCTTT. Amino acid sequence: CASSTHTNWGTEAFF.

The chain recombines TRBV6-1 with TRBJ1-1; no firm D call. CDR3 length equals 14 residues. V shed 2 bases and J shed 3 bases, with 10 bases lying between them. The germline V gene encodes CDR1 MNHNS and CDR2 SASEGT. The CDR3 DNA reads as TGTGCCAGCAGTGAAAGCGGAGACTACACTGAAGCTTTCTTT. This codes for CASSESGDYTEAFF.

The chain carries TRBV19 and TRBJ1-4; D is undetermined. The CDR3 runs to 15 residues. CDR1 is LNHDA, CDR2 SQIVND, per germline (reference sequence). V lost 1 base and J 1 base, leaving 7 bases between the germline ends. Written as DNA, the CDR3 is TGTGCCAGTAGTATAGTGAGAGTAACTAATGAAAAACTGTTTTTT. Translating it yields CASSIVRVTNEKLFF.